The source of this T cell receptor beta chain is a study of T cell changes during pregnancy in multiple sclerosis. Sequencing used immunoSEQ multiplex PCR; TCRdb keeps in-frame clones, though not all of them. The sample holds roughly 75,000 clones, about 89% seen once. Germline V gene sequence: CDR1 MNHNS, CDR2 SASEGT. CDR3 size: 14 residues. Trimming left V 5 bases short and J 5 bases short, with 13 bases between. The receptor's source is a female donor with multiple sclerosis, enrolled in a pregnancy study. The J gene is TRBJ1-5, the V gene TRBV6-1; D may be TRBD1 (6 bases). The input for sequencing was peripheral blood, taken before pregnancy. The DNA of the CDR3 is TGTGCCAGCAGTACACAGGGTTCCGATCAGCCCCAGCATTTT. It is translated as CASSTQGSDQPQHF.